The T cell receptor (beta chain) described here comes from a study of blood T cell dynamics during melanoma immunotherapy. Study outcomes and limitations: PBMC repertoires of eventual disease-control patients split at W3 into clonality or diversity gains.

This clone was observed once. What it binds is not known. V was clipped by 3 bases and J by 0 bases; unmatched bases: 11. The CDR3 totals 17 residues. Germline CDR1 LNHDA, CDR2 SQIVND (reference sequence). The time point: week 3, after first cycle of checkpoint inhibitor. Prior systemic cancer therapy, immunosuppressant use and other active malignancies excluded patients. The data were produced by immunoSEQ multiplex PCR, yet TCRdb's version contains in-frame clones alone and is incomplete. The table records 10,000 to 13,000 clones, approximately 84% of them present only once. The sequencing here drew on blood, taken from a patient treated with checkpoint blockade. The receptor's source is a human donor with melanoma. The chain has TRBV19 and TRBJ2-7; 7 nucleotides match TRBD2. The CDR3: CASSIFPDGRSSYEQYF. The CDR3 DNA sequence: TGTGCCAGTAGTATCTTCCCCGACGGGAGGAGCTCCTACGAGCAGTACTTC.